This TCR beta chain was sequenced in a study of graft-versus-host responses after intestinal transplantation. As for the study in general: Recipients obtained multivisceral, liver-intestinal, or isolated intestinal transplants. Once they had received anti-thymocyte globulin induction, all recipients took tacrolimus and steroids for two to three years. Study findings and constraints: GvH clones were identified in recipient marrow, with some first appearing in ileum or blood.

Some clones are missing from TCRdb's copy, which holds only in-frame ones; the method was immunoSEQ multiplex PCR. In the table there are over 85,000 clones, 90% to 95% of which are singletons. V lost 5 bases to trimming and J lost 0 bases; unmatched junction nucleotides: 1. The CDR3 has 14 residues. Germline-derived CDR1 and CDR2 are LNHDA and SQIVND (reference sequence). Notes on this clone: Its antigen is as yet unknown.

The specimen comprised unstimulated CD8+ T cells sorted from spleen or lymph node cells, sampled before intestinal transplant. The chain is built from TRBV19 and TRBJ2-1; 7 nucleotides match TRBD2. The receptor comes from a human donor who received an intestinal transplant. The DNA for the CDR3 is TGTGCCAGTAGTGCTAGCGGCTCCTACAATGAGCAGTTCTTC. Translation: CASSASGSYNEQFF.